The entry below gives a single T cell receptor beta chain sequence along with its context. What it binds is unknown. Repertoires were generated with immunoSEQ multiplex PCR, while TCRdb's copy carries only in-frame clones and drops some. The repertoire holds about 32,000 clones, with about 96% as singletons. These data originate in a study of monozygotic twins with cystic fibrosis. Study results and caveats: No link emerged between shared CDR3 counts and age, concordance or severity. The repertoire was suggested to be naive-dominated, clonality median about 0.0094. In 13 of 16 pairs, V gene usage was closest to the co-twin's.

CDR3 size: 15 residues. CDR1 is LNHDA and CDR2 is SQIVND in the germline V gene (reference sequence). V was clipped by 5 bases and J by 7 bases; unmatched bases: 12. Material: blood. The clonotype originates from a girl aged 2 to 10 with cystic fibrosis. This sequence joins TRBV19 and TRBJ1-2; 8 bases align to TRBD1. CDR3 bases: TGTGCCAGTAGTGATAGTTCGGACAGGGTGCGTGGCTACACCTTC. The encoded protein is CASSDSSDRVRGYTF.